These T cell receptor beta chains were read from a single sample in a study of blood T cells in healthy people across ages. Via MiXCR, TCRdb re-called the 5' RACE reads, giving one row per CDR3 protein. The sample holds over a million distinct CDR3 sequences, around 40% seen once. Sequencing input: blood. These receptors were obtained from a woman aged 18-29 years in good health. Both conserved end residues are part of each CDR3. The D gene is left open where the match is weak. Some rows have no size entry. The others give once, few or many, or a class for an expanded clone.

cdr3_nt cdr3_aa d_call j_call v_call clone_size
TGTGCCAGCAGTTACGGGATTGCCGACGAGCAGTACTTC CASSYGIADEQYF - TRBJ2-7 TRBV6-2/TRBV6-3 -
TGTGCCAGCAGTGCAACTATCACCTACGAGCAGTACTTC CASSATITYEQYF - TRBJ2-7 TRBV2 -
TGTGCCAGCAGCTTAGAACTAGCGGGAGGGCCGGAGTACTTC CASSLELAGGPEYF TRBD2 TRBJ2-7 TRBV7-2 -
TGTGCCAGCAGCCAGTTAGGGACCACTGAAGCATTCTTT CASSQLGTTEAFF - TRBJ1-1 TRBV3-1 -
TGCAGTGCCCCTCCCAGAGGGGCAGATACGCAGTATTTT CSAPPRGADTQYF - TRBJ2-3 TRBV20-1 -
TGTGCCAGCACCGGACTAGCGGGAGGTCCTCTCGGCGAGCAGTACTTC CASTGLAGGPLGEQYF TRBD2 TRBJ2-7 TRBV25-1 few
TGCAGTGCTAGAGATGGGCCTAACTATGGCTACACCTTC CSARDGPNYGYTF - TRBJ1-2 TRBV20-1 few
TGTGCCAGCGGGAAGAGGGGTAATGAAAAACTGTTTTTT CASGKRGNEKLFF - TRBJ1-4 TRBV28 -
TGTGCCAGCACCACTGGAAGCTTGAGCTCCTACAATGAGCAGTTCTTC CASTTGSLSSYNEQFF - TRBJ2-1 TRBV12-3/TRBV12-4 -
TGCTGCGGAACAGGGACTAGCGGAGAGCAGTACTTC CCGTGTSGEQYF TRBD2 TRBJ2-7 TRBV29-1 -
TGTGCCAGCAGCGGGGGGGGACAGCCCGATGAGCAGTTCTTC CASSGGGQPDEQFF - TRBJ2-1 TRBV9 few
TGTGCCACCAGTGACCCGGGACTAGCAACAGATACGCAGTATTTT CATSDPGLATDTQYF TRBD2 TRBJ2-3 TRBV24-1 few
TGTGCCAGCAGCTTAGTCGTCAGCGGTGAAGCTTTCTTT CASSLVVSGEAFF - TRBJ1-1 TRBV7-8 -
TGTGCCAGCAGTGTGACTAGCGGGGTGGACATTCAGTTCTTC CASSVTSGVDIQFF TRBD2 TRBJ2-1 TRBV12-3/TRBV12-4 -
TGTGCCAGCAGCCATAATTACCCTAGCGGGAGGTCAAATACGCAGTATTTT CASSHNYPSGRSNTQYF TRBD2 TRBJ2-3 TRBV4-2 few
TGTGCCAGCCAGAGGGCCTTGAGTTACGCCCCGCGAGTGGAGAGCAAAAGCTCCTACAATGAGCAGTTCTTC CASQRALSYAPRVESKSSYNEQFF - TRBJ2-1 TRBV27 few
TGTGCCAGCAGCCTGAGACTAGGGAATTCTGAGCAGTTCTTC CASSLRLGNSEQFF - TRBJ2-1 TRBV7-3 many
TGCAGTGCTAGTAGACCTGGCGACGAGCAGTACTTC CSASRPGDEQYF - TRBJ2-7 TRBV20-1 -
TGTGCCAGCAGCGACTTAGGGATGTACCTCTCTGGGGCCAACGTCCTGACTTTC CASSDLGMYLSGANVLTF - TRBJ2-6 TRBV9 -
TGCAGTGCTAGAGGGGGTAGCATCTACAATGAGCAGTTCTTC CSARGGSIYNEQFF - TRBJ2-1 TRBV20-1 -
TGCAGTGCTAGAGATCTCGCTAGCGGAGACTACGAGCAGTACTTC CSARDLASGDYEQYF TRBD2 TRBJ2-7 TRBV20-1 few
TGTGCCAGCAGGCCCGGGACAGGGGGCACTGAAGCTTTCTTT CASRPGTGGTEAFF TRBD1 TRBJ1-1 TRBV5-1 few
TGTGCCAGCAGCCAGTCAGGACCCGAGGGACCTTCAGACACAGATACGCAGTATTTT CASSQSGPEGPSDTDTQYF - TRBJ2-3 TRBV4-2 -
TGTGCCAGCAGTGCCCCCACAGGGGACCCAAATCAGCCCCAGCATTTT CASSAPTGDPNQPQHF TRBD1 TRBJ1-5 TRBV25-1 -
TGTGCCAGCAGTTCAATCGACTATACGCAGTATTTT CASSSIDYTQYF - TRBJ2-3 TRBV28 many
TGTGCCAGCAGCTTAATGGTTTGGGGCGTTGAAGCTTTCTTT CASSLMVWGVEAFF - TRBJ1-1 TRBV11-2 -
TGTGCCAGCAGCGTCCGTAGCGTACCTGAAGAGACCCAGTACTTC CASSVRSVPEETQYF - TRBJ2-5 TRBV9 -
TGTGCCAGCAGTTACGGCCCAGCGGGGGAAAAACTGTTTTTT CASSYGPAGEKLFF - TRBJ1-4 TRBV6-5 -
TGTGCCAGCAGCTTCGTGGAAGCTTTCTTT CASSFVEAFF - TRBJ1-1 TRBV7-9 few
TGTGCCAGCAGCGTAAGCGGGGGGCCTTCTAATGAGCAGTTCTTC CASSVSGGPSNEQFF TRBD2 TRBJ2-1 TRBV9 -
TGCGGCGTGCTATGGGACACGCGGAACAATGAGCAGTTCTTC CGVLWDTRNNEQFF - TRBJ2-1 TRBV29-1 once
TGCGCCAGCAGCCCGGGACCGGGAGATGAAAAACTGTTTTTT CASSPGPGDEKLFF - TRBJ1-4 TRBV4-3 -
TGCAGTGCTTTCTTAGCGGGCGAGGGTTGGTACAATGAGCAGTTCTTC CSAFLAGEGWYNEQFF TRBD2 TRBJ2-1 TRBV20-1 few
TGTGCCAGCAGTTCCCCGAGCTATAATTCACCCCTCCACTTT CASSSPSYNSPLHF - TRBJ1-6 TRBV27 few
TGTGCCAGCAGCTTAGGAGTAGCGGGAGGTCCTGAGCAGTTCTTC CASSLGVAGGPEQFF TRBD2 TRBJ2-1 TRBV11-3 -
TGTGCCAGCAGCGTGACAGGGTCCATCTACGAGCAGTACTTC CASSVTGSIYEQYF TRBD1 TRBJ2-7 TRBV7-2 once
TGTGCCAGCAGTGATTACAGGGAGGGCACTGAAGCTTTCTTT CASSDYREGTEAFF - TRBJ1-1 TRBV6-1 few
TGTGCCAGCAGCTTCTACAGGGCTGGCTACACCTTC CASSFYRAGYTF - TRBJ1-2 TRBV11-2 -
TGTGCCAGCAGCGGGAGTAGGCTGGATACGCAGTATTTT CASSGSRLDTQYF - TRBJ2-3 TRBV9 -
TGTGCCAGCAGTACATGGACAGTCCTGAACACTGAAGCTTTCTTT CASSTWTVLNTEAFF - TRBJ1-1 TRBV28 -
TGCAGTGCTAGAGATTGGAGCGGTCCGAGCTCCTACAATGAGCAGTTCTTC CSARDWSGPSSYNEQFF - TRBJ2-1 TRBV20-1 few
TGTGCCAGCAGCTTAGGGGGCGCCCCGGCCCAGTACTTC CASSLGGAPAQYF - TRBJ2-5 TRBV7-2 -
TGCGCCAGCAGCTTGGCCGTAGGAGCCAAAAACATTCAGTACTTC CASSLAVGAKNIQYF - TRBJ2-4 TRBV5-1 -
TGTGCCAGCAGCTTAGGATATTCTAGCGGGGGGATCTACGAGCAGTACTTC CASSLGYSSGGIYEQYF TRBD2 TRBJ2-7 TRBV11-2 -
TGTGCCAGCAGTTACTCAAGGAGGTTAGCGGACTCCTACGAGCAGTACTTC CASSYSRRLADSYEQYF - TRBJ2-7 TRBV6-2/TRBV6-3 -